This T cell receptor beta chain was identified in a study of sequential checkpoint blockade in melanoma. The study's findings and limits: Clinical benefit was about 30 times likelier when tumor T-cell fraction and clonality increased.

The assay was immunoSEQ multiplex PCR, and TCRdb's table has in-frame clones only and misses some. The sample lists 12,000 or so clones, 27% occurring once. Germline assignment: CDR1 MNHGY and CDR2 SAAAGT. The CDR3 sequence is 18 residues long. The junction had 8 bases not matched to a gene; V was cut back by 0 bases and J by 0 bases. Indicated treatment: randomized to nivolumab then ipilimumab (arm A) or the reverse (arm B). Remarks on this clone: Its target is not known.

The sequences come from tumor tissue (inferred from file names), collected from a patient given nivolumab and ipilimumab in sequence. This receptor was taken from a human donor with melanoma. This chain joins TRBV6-8 and TRBJ1-5; 7 nucleotides align to TRBD1. Here the CDR3 DNA reads TGTGCCAGCAGTTACTCGAAACGACAGGGCTATAGCAATCAGCCCCAGCATTTT. Protein: CASSYSKRQGYSNQPQHF.